This T cell receptor beta chain came from a study of vaccination effects on CD4 cells after COVID-19 (dated 2022 in TCRdb). About the investigation overall: Across the study, the median time from the second dose to post-vaccine sampling was 72 days (range 14 to 241). The full study included some 10 COVID-19 convalescent patients and several SARS-CoV-2-naive healthy vaccine recipients. The Oncomine TCR Beta short-read assay on an Illumina iSeq 100 was used to sequence cultures from other donors in the study. In both COVID-19 convalescent patients and infection-naive vaccine recipients, the study compared SARS-CoV-2 spike-specific CD4+ TCR repertoires from before mRNA vaccination with those from after it. On the study overall, not on this receptor specifically: In healthy vaccine recipients, vaccine-induced clones were almost all SARS-CoV-2 mono-reactive, with only 1 of 255 being cross-reactive with common cold coronaviruses. At late post-vaccination timepoints, both infection-induced and vaccine-induced clones showed marked clonal contraction, consistent with waning T cell responses. The study was limited by a small number of convalescent patients, and early post-infection timepoints were lacking.

In the ViraFEST assay, PBMC were stimulated with viral peptide pools, and antigen-specific CD4+ T cell clonotypes were then identified by expansion using TCR sequencing. After around 11 days of culture, CD4+ T cells were isolated with the EasySep CD4+ T cell isolation kit. Two doses of either the BNT162b2 or the mRNA-1273 mRNA SARS-CoV-2 vaccine were administered to participants. None of the healthy vaccine recipients had a prior SARS-CoV-2 infection, which was confirmed by nucleocapsid antibody tests that came back negative both before and after vaccination. Two million PBMC per well were cultured with around 9.8 ug/ml peptides in IMDM containing approximately 4.7% human AB serum, 10 IU/ml IL-2 and gentamicin. On days 3 and 7, half of the culture medium was replaced with fresh IL-2-containing medium. Unless otherwise noted, each peptide stimulation condition was cultured in triplicate wells. PBMC were separated from whole blood using Ficoll-Paque Plus gradient centrifugation and were then either cryopreserved at -140C or used fresh. The spike proteins of SARS-CoV-2 and of the common cold coronaviruses HCoV-NL63, HCoV-OC43 and HCoV-229E were spanned by overlapping peptide pools. The QIAamp micro DNA kit was used to extract genomic DNA from the cultured CD4+ T cells.

Preparation of the library involved the immunoSEQ multiplex PCR assay. DNA from the cultured and isolated CD4+ T cells underwent TCR beta CDR3 sequencing. Per the authors' processing: Non-productive TCR sequences were discarded, and reads were trimmed to the CDR3 region, with only CDR3s of 7 or more amino acids retained. Antigen-specific clonotypes were identified with the MANAFEST web app by comparing expansion in peptide wells against reference cultures. To count as positive, a clone had to show expansion at FDR<0.05 compared with the reference and with all other wells, an odds ratio above 5, and a frequency above 0.1% in two replicate wells. Clonotypes significantly expanded in SARS-CoV-2 spike wells and in at least one common cold coronavirus spike condition were defined as cross-reactive. CDR3 similarity was assessed by Levenshtein distance with the stringdist R package, and unrooted trees were built with ape in R 3.6.1. Not all clones reach the TCRdb copy of this immuneACCESS table, which keeps in-frame sequences only. Checked studies attribute under half of the gap to unresolved V genes and leave the rest unexplained. That table supplies the V and J calls and clone size; D and trimming were determined from the DNA. The sample table contains about 32,000 clones; only one count was recorded for 72% of them. The top ten clones comprise 9.5% to 15% of the sample.

This clone was detected only once. Its antigen is unknown. There are no base qualities to consult, and no much larger clone falls within one base. Including the terminal cysteine and phenylalanine, the CDR3 comprises 14 residues. Left in the record is the CDR3 DNA by itself, 42 bases read in frame from the first base. The germline V gene sets CDR1 to SGHDN and CDR2 to FVKESK. Between the V and J ends, shortened by 0 bases and 5 bases respectively, the junction contains 9 bases. The origin of this receptor is a human donor who received a COVID-19 vaccine. This specimen was CD4+ T cells from PBMCs cultured with HCoV-229E spike peptides, taken after COVID-19 vaccination. This specimen's cell subset or site label, per the study, means: HCoV-229E spike overlapping peptide pool stimulation. The rearranged chain carries TRBV14 and TRBJ2-3; no D gene can be assigned with confidence. The nucleotides are TGTGCCAGCAGCCAAGATTGGGTTGGAGATACGCAGTATTTT. It translates to CASSQDWVGDTQYF.